This TCR beta chain was captured in a study of vaccination effects on CD4 cells after COVID-19. Before sequencing took place, the ViraFEST assay used viral peptide pools to expand antigen-specific CD4+ T cells. When less than 13 days of culture had elapsed, CD4+ T cells were isolated. Nucleocapsid antibody tests were negative, and the vaccine recipients had no prior SARS-CoV-2 infection. The culture medium for about 2 million PBMC per well included approximately 10 IU/ml IL-2 and 8.5 to 10 ug/ml peptides. Turning to this clone: Antigen: not known.

The table came from immunoSEQ multiplex PCR; TCRdb's copy has only in-frame clones and leaves some out. Altogether approximately 68,000 clones are present, more than 60% being singletons, with the ten largest covering more than 9%. This CDR3 contains 15 residues. CDR1 and CDR2 from the germline V gene are SGDLS and YYNGEE. V was pared by 4 bases and J by 5 bases, with 8 bases of the junction left unmatched. Broader study findings: Convalescent patients were few in the study, and early post-infection timepoints were absent.

The source of this sequence is a human donor who received a COVID-19 vaccine. The rearrangement uses TRBV9 and TRBJ1-4, with 7 bases matching TRBD1. The input for sequencing was CD4+ T cells from PBMCs cultured with SARS-CoV-2 spike peptides, taken before COVID-19 vaccination. The DNA of the CDR3 is TGTGCCAGCAGCCTCAGGCCGACAGGGAATGAAAAACTGTTTTTT. Its protein product is CASSLRPTGNEKLFF.